This T cell receptor beta chain was retrieved from a study of T cell responses to AZD1222 COVID-19 vaccine. Assay: immunoSEQ multiplex PCR; the TCRdb copy retains only in-frame clones and omits some. Seen here are around 44,000 clones, about 86% observed once, and the top ten hold around 7.3%. In regard to this clone: Antigen unknown.

Germline V gene lookup returns CDR1 LGHNA and CDR2 YSLEER. The CDR3 consists of 16 residues. V was cut by 3 bases and J by 4 bases, with 15 bases left in between. Findings and limits, study-wide: Sampling that yielded the repertoires occurred only after the peak T cell response. Donors were mostly white British, more females; clonal diversity possibly underestimated. The reported proportion of spike-specific TCRs targeting unmutated variant regions was nearly half. Spike-wide vaccine-associated CD4 TCRs dominated at 160-218 and 743-854.

Sequences were derived from peripheral blood, sampled 28 days after the second AZD1222 dose. The gene calls are TRBV4-3 and TRBJ2-2, with D tentatively TRBD2 (6 bases). The TCR was taken from an adult who received the AZD1222 COVID-19 vaccine. CDR3 residues: CASSQSRTGVTGELFF. CDR3 coding DNA: TGCGCCAGCAGCCAGAGCCGGACGGGAGTCACCGGGGAGCTGTTTTTT.